These 3 T cell receptor beta chains were sequenced from one sample in a study of blood T cell repertoires in COVID-19. Produced via immunoSEQ multiplex PCR; TCRdb's table is partial and in-frame only. The table has 55,000 to 80,000 clones, roughly 92% seen once. Sequencing was performed on peripheral blood. The receptors shown here come from a human donor in a cohort sampled during active COVID-19.

The chain carries TRBV7-9 and TRBJ2-7; 9 bases fit TRBD2. This CDR3 contains 14 residues. The V segment lost 3 bases and the J segment 2 bases; nucleotides outside the gene matches: 2. Germline V gene sequence: CDR1 SEHNR, CDR2 FQNEAQ (reference sequence). CDR3: CASSLLAGTYEQYF. CDR3 coding DNA: TGTGCCAGCAGCTTGCTAGCGGGAACCTACGAGCAGTACTTC.

The chain uses TRBV21-1 and TRBJ2-5; the tabulated D call, TRBD1, remains unverified against the DNA. TRBV21-1 is annotated as a pseudogene. The length of the CDR3 is 16 residues. The DNA for the CDR3 is TGTGCCAGCAGCAAAGGGGTCCACAGGGGGCTGGAGACCCAGTACTTC. It is translated as CASSKGVHRGLETQYF.

V is TRBV28 and J is TRBJ2-7; the D gene is possibly TRBD2 (6 bases). CDR1 and CDR2 (germline): MDHEN, SYDVKM. There are 16 residues in the CDR3. V was trimmed by 6 bases and J by 0 bases, leaving 18 bases between them. The CDR3 protein is CASRENRDWGSYEQYF. For the CDR3, the DNA is TGTGCCAGCAGAGAGAACCGGGACTGGGGCTCCTACGAGCAGTACTTC.